The sequence of this TCR beta chain was determined in a study of early T cells in non-severe SARS-CoV-2 infection. This clonotype was found many times. This CDR3 comprises 17 residues. From germline, CDR1 is MNHEY and CDR2 SVGEGT. V was clipped by 5 bases and J by 3 bases; unmatched bases: 11. TCRdb re-called the 5' RACE reads with MiXCR, one entry per CDR3 protein. Here the sample spans about 36,000 distinct CDR3 sequences, less than 5% being singletons. The V and J genes are TRBV6-2 or TRBV6-3 and TRBJ2-3; TRBD2 aligns across 10 bases. Sequenced input: whole blood. The TCR was taken from an adult who was a healthcare worker with PCR-confirmed SARS-CoV-2 infection or an uninfected control (not recorded which). The CDR3 DNA reads TGTGCCAGCAGTCGATCCGCTAGCGGGAGTATAACAGATACGCAGTATTTT. Amino acid sequence: CASSRSASGSITDTQYF.